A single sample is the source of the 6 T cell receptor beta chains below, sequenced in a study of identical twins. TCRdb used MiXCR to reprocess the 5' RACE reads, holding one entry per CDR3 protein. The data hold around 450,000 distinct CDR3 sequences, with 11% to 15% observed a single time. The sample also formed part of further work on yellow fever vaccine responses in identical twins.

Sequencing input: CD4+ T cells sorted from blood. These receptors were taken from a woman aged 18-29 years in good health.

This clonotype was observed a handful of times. CDR3 sequence: CASSLGRVNQETQYF. CDR3 nucleotide sequence: TGTGCCAGCAGCTTAGGGAGGGTAAACCAAGAGACCCAGTACTTC. V and J are TRBV7-2 and TRBJ2-5; D is possibly TRBD2 (6 bases). CDR3 length equals 15 residues. Germline V gene sequence: CDR1 SGHTA, CDR2 FQGNSA. The V end lost 1 base, the J end lost 0 bases, and 9 bases lay between the germline ends.

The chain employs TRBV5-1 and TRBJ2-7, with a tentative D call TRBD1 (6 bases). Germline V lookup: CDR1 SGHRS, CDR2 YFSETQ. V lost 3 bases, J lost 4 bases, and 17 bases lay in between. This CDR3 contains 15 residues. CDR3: CASSWTWDKTYEQYF. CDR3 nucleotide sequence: TGCGCCAGCAGCTGGACCTGGGACAAAACTTACGAGCAGTACTTC. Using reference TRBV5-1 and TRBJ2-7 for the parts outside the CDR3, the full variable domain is KAGVTQTPRYLIKTRGQQVTLSCSPISGHRSVSWYQQTPGQGLQFLFEYFSETQRNKGNFPGRFSGRQFSNSRSEMNVSTLELGDSALYLCASSWTWDKTYEQYFGPGTRLTVT.

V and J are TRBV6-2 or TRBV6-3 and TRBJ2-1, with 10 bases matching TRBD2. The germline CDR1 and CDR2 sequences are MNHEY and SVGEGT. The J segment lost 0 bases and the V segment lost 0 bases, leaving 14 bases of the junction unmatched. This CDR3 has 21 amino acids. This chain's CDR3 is CASSYSMAQRGGRVSYNEQFF. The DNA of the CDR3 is TGTGCCAGCAGTTACTCGATGGCTCAGCGGGGGGGCCGGGTCTCCTACAATGAGCAGTTCTTC.

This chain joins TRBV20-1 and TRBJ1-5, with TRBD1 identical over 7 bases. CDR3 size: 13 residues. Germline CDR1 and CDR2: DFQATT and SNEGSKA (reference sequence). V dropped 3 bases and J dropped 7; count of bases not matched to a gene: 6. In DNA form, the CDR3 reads TGCAGTGCTAGTAGACAGGGATACCAGCCCCAGCATTTT. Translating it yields CSASRQGYQPQHF.

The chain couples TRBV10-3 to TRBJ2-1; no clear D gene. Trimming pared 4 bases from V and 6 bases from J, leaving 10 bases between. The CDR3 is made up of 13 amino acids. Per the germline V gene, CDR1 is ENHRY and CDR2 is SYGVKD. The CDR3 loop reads CAISALDINEQFF. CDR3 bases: TGTGCCATCAGTGCGCTAGACATCAATGAGCAGTTCTTC.

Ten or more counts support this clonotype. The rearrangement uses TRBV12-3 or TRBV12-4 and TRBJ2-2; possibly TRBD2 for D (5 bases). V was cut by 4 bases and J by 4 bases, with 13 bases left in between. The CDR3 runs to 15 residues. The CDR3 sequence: CASSSRGRSTGELFF. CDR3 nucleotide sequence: TGTGCCAGCAGTTCACGGGGTAGGAGCACCGGGGAGCTGTTTTTT.